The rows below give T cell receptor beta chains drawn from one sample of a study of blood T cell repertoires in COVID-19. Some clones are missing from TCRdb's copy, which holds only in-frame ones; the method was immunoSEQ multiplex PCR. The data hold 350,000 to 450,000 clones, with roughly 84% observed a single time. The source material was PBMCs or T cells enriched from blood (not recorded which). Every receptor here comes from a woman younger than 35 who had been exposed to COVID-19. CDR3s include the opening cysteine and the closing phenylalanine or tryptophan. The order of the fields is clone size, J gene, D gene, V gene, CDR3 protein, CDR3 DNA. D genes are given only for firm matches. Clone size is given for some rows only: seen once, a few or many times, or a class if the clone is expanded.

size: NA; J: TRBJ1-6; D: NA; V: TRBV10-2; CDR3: CASKRGNNSPLHF; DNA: TGCGCCAGCAAGAGAGGGAATAATTCACCCCTCCACTTT
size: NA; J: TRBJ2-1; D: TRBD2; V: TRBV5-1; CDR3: CASKPGTSGNNEQFF; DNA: TGCGCCAGCAAGCCCGGGACTAGCGGGAACAATGAGCAGTTCTTC
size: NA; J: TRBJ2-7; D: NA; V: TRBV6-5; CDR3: CASERERYEQYF; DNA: TGTGCCAGCGAACGGGAGCGGTACGAGCAGTACTTC
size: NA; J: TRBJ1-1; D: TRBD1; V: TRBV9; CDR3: CASSGARTGFTEAFF; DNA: TGTGCCAGCAGCGGGGCCAGGACAGGGTTCACTGAAGCTTTCTTT
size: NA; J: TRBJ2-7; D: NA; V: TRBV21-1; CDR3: CASSKVSGQASNEQYF; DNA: TGTGCCAGCAGCAAAGTATCAGGACAGGCCAGTAACGAGCAGTACTTC
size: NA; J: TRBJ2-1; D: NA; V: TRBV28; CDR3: CASSGLGHNEQFF; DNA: TGTGCCAGCAGTGGGCTGGGGCACAATGAGCAGTTCTTC
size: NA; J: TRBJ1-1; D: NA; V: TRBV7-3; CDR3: CASSLAGVMNTEAFF; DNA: TGTGCCAGCAGCTTAGCGGGAGTTATGAACACTGAAGCTTTCTTT
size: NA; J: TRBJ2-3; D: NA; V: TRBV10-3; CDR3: CATKETLLPTDTQYF; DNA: TGTGCCACCAAAGAGACTCTACTCCCCACAGATACGCAGTATTTT
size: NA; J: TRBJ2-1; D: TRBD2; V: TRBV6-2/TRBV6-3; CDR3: CASSIDRLAGYNEQFF; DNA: TGTGCCAGCAGTATCGATCGCCTAGCGGGCTACAATGAGCAGTTCTTC
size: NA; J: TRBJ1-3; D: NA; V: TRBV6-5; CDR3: CASSYSRNSGNTIYF; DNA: TGTGCCAGCAGTTACTCGAGGAACTCTGGAAACACCATATATTTT
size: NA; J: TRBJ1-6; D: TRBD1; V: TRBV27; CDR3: CASSSTGTSPLHF; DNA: TGTGCCAGCAGTTCGACAGGGACCTCACCCCTCCACTTT
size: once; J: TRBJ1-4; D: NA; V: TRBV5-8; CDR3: CASSFGQPTNEKLFF; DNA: TGTGCCAGCAGCTTCGGACAGCCAACTAATGAAAAACTGTTTTTT
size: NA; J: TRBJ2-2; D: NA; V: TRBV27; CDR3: CASRTRGGGTGELFF; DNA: TGTGCCAGCAGGACGAGGGGGGGCGGCACCGGGGAGCTGTTTTTT
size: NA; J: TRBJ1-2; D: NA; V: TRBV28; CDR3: CASSSPGVNYGYTF; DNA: TGTGCCAGCAGTTCCCCAGGGGTTAACTATGGCTACACCTTC
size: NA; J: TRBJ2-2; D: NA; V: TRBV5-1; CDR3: CASSLEGSGELFF; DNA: TGCGCCAGCAGCTTGGAGGGGTCCGGGGAGCTGTTTTTT
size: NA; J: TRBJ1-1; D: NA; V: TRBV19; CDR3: CASSIWAQNTEAFF; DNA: TGTGCCAGTAGTATCTGGGCACAGAACACTGAAGCTTTCTTT
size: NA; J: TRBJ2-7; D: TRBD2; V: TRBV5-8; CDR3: CASSPAGLASYEQYF; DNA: TGTGCCAGCAGCCCGGCGGGACTAGCGAGCTACGAGCAGTACTTC
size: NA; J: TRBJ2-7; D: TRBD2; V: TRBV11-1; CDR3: CASSPLGLANEQYF; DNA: TGTGCCAGCAGCCCACTGGGACTAGCTAACGAGCAGTACTTC
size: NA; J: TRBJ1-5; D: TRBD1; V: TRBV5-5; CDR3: CASSLGTGGNQPQHF; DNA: TGTGCCAGCAGCCTTGGGACAGGGGGTAATCAGCCCCAGCATTTT
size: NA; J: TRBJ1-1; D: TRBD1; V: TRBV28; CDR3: CASSLAQGAPTEAFF; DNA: TGTGCCAGCAGTTTGGCGCAGGGGGCTCCGACTGAAGCTTTCTTT
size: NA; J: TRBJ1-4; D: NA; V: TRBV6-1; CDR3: CASSDYRAGEKLFF; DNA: TGTGCCAGCAGTGATTACAGGGCTGGTGAAAAACTGTTTTTT
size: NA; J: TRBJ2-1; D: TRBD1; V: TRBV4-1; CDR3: CASSHPQGAIKYNEQFF; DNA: TGCGCCAGCAGCCACCCACAGGGGGCGATTAAATACAATGAGCAGTTCTTC
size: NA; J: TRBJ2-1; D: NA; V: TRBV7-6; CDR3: CASSPGGGRDEQFF; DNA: TGTGCCAGCAGCCCAGGGGGCGGGAGAGATGAGCAGTTCTTC
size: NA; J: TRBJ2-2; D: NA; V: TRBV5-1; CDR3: CASSLGQVTGELFF; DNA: TGCGCCAGCAGCTTGGGACAGGTCACCGGGGAGCTGTTTTTT
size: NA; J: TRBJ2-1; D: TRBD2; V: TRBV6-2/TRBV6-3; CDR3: CASSSPTSGAYNEQFF; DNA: TGTGCCAGCAGTTCCCCAACTAGCGGGGCTTACAATGAGCAGTTCTTC
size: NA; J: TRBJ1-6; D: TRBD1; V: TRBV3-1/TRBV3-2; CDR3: CASSQGFGTAETLHF; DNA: TGTGCCAGCAGCCAAGGATTTGGGACAGCAGAAACCCTCCACTTT
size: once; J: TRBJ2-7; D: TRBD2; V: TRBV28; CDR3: CASSSPIIAGGYEQYF; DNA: TGTGCCAGCAGTTCACCCATAATAGCGGGGGGCTACGAGCAGTACTTC
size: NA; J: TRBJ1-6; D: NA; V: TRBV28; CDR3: CASSLDGRGNSPLHF; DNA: TGTGCCAGCAGTTTGGACGGCCGGGGTAATTCACCCCTCCACTTT
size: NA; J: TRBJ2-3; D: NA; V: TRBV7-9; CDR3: CASSLSDRADTQYF; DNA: TGTGCCAGCAGCTTATCGGACAGAGCAGATACGCAGTATTTT
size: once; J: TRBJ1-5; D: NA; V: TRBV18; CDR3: CASSSSGSQPQHF; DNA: TGTGCCAGCTCCTCCAGTGGTTCTCAGCCCCAGCATTTT
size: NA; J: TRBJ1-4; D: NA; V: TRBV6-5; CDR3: CASSSPTREKLFF; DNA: TGTGCCAGCAGTTCTCCGACGAGGGAAAAACTGTTTTTT
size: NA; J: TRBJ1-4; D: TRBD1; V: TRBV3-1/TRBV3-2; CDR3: CASSSPPTGEKLFF; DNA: TGTGCCAGCAGCTCCCCCCCGACAGGGGAAAAACTGTTTTTT
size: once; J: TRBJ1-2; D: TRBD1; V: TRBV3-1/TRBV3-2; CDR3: CASSPRQGAFYGYTF; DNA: TGTGCCAGCAGCCCGAGACAGGGGGCCTTCTATGGCTACACCTTC
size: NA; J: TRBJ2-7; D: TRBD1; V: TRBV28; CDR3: CASSLWGQGSTYEQYF; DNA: TGTGCCAGCAGTTTATGGGGACAGGGTAGCACCTACGAGCAGTACTTC
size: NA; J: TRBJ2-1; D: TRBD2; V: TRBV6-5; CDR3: CASSQYSGSNEQFF; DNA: TGTGCCAGCAGCCAATATAGCGGGAGCAATGAGCAGTTCTTC
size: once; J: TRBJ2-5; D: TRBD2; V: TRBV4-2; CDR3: CASRESGSIMETQYF; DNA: TGTGCCAGCAGGGAGAGCGGGAGTATTATGGAGACCCAGTACTTC
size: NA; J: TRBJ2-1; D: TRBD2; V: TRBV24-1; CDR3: CATGSTGTSGGRGVYNEQFF; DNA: TGTGCCACCGGCTCGACCGGGACTAGCGGGGGTAGGGGTGTCTACAATGAGCAGTTCTTC
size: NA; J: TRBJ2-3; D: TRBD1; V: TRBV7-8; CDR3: CASSFNRDRGEVSQYF; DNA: TGTGCCAGCAGCTTCAACCGGGACAGGGGGGAGGTTTCGCAGTATTTT
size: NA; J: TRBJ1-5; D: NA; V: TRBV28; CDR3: CASSSLQRQNQPQHF; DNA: TGTGCCAGCAGTTCCCTTCAGAGACAGAATCAGCCCCAGCATTTT
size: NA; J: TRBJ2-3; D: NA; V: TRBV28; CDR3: CASSFASGGYTDTQYF; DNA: TGTGCCAGCAGTTTTGCATCGGGGGGCTACACAGATACGCAATATTTT
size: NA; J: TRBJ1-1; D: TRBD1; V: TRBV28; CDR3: CASSLSGGMSTEAFF; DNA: TGTGCCAGCAGTCTCTCAGGGGGGATGAGCACTGAAGCTTTCTTT
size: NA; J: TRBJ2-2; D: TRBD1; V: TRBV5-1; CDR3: CASRPGTENTGELFF; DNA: TGCGCCAGCAGGCCTGGGACAGAGAACACCGGGGAGCTGTTTTTT
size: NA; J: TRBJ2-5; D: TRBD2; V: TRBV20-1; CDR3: CSASETSVQETQYF; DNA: TGCAGTGCTAGTGAAACTAGCGTTCAAGAGACCCAGTACTTC
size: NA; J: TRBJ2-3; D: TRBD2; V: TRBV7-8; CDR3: CASSFGLWGGEDTQYF; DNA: TGTGCCAGCAGCTTTGGACTATGGGGGGGGGAAGATACGCAGTATTTT
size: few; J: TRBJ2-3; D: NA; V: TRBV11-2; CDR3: CASLGGQFTDTQYF; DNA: TGTGCCTCCCTCGGCGGGCAGTTCACAGATACGCAGTATTTT
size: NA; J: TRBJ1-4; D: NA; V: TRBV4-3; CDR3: CASSHLREDNEKLFF; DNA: TGCGCCAGCAGCCATCTCAGGGAAGATAATGAAAAACTGTTTTTT
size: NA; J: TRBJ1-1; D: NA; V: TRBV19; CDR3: CASSIRAGRAFF; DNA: TGTGCCAGTAGTATACGGGCAGGGAGGGCTTTCTTT
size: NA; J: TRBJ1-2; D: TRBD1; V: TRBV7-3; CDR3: CASRQGPTGGYTF; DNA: TGTGCCAGTCGACAGGGGCCTACTGGTGGCTACACCTTC
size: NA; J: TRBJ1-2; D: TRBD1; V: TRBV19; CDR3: CASSMTTGSRSYTF; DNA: TGTGCCAGTAGTATGACGACAGGGTCGAGGAGCTACACCTTC
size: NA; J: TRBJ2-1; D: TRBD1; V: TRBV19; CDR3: CASSRDRGNEQFF; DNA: TGTGCCAGTAGCCGGGACAGGGGGAATGAGCAGTTCTTC
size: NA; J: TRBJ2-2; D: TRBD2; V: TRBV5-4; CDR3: CASESGGPNTGELFF; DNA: TGTGCCAGCGAATCGGGGGGACCGAACACCGGGGAGCTGTTTTTT
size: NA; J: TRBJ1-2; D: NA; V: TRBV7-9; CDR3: CASSLPQGYGYTF; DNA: TGTGCCAGCAGCTTGCCACAGGGCTATGGCTACACCTTC